Given below is one T cell receptor (beta chain) in context. Per the germline V gene, CDR1 is SGHTA and CDR2 is FQGNSA. Unmatched junction bases numbered 5, after V lost 5 bases and J lost 7 bases. This CDR3 comprises 13 residues. Per the authors' pipeline: How many nucleated cells were present was estimated from reference gene primer amplification. The protocol was immunoSEQ multiplex PCR, while the TCRdb copy is restricted to in-frame clones and leaves out a portion. V and J calls and clone size are as listed in that table; D and trimming were resolved from the DNA. Of about 230,000 clones detected, more than 65% appear once; the ten largest clones hold about 2.3%. This record belongs to a study of blood T cell repertoires in COVID-19. Study details: Italy, Spain and the United States were the sources of the convalescent and acute COVID-19 samples. The analysed material was cDNA or gDNA that came from T cells, B-cell-depleted T cells, or PBMCs.

The sample taken for sequencing was peripheral blood. The clonotype comes from a man aged 35 to 55 who had recovered from COVID-19. This chain connects TRBV7-2 to TRBJ2-1, with 7 bases that match TRBD2. The CDR3 sequence is CASSLTSFNEQFF. CDR3 nucleotide sequence: TGTGCCAGCAGCCTGACTAGCTTTAATGAGCAGTTCTTC. The whole variable domain, remainder taken from reference TRBV7-2 and TRBJ2-1, is GAGVSQSPSNKVTEKGKDVELRCDPISGHTALYWYRQSLGQGLEFLIYFQGNSAPDKSGLPSDRFSAERTGGSVSTLTIQRTQQEDSAVYLCASSLTSFNEQFFGPGTRLTVL.